These T cell receptor beta chains were read from a single sample in a study of blood T cell repertoires in COVID-19. Measured with immunoSEQ multiplex PCR; TCRdb has only the in-frame clones, and not every one. The table lists a few hundred thousand clones, roughly 85% of them singletons. Specimen: peripheral blood. The receptors originated from a woman between 18 and 29 years old with acute or convalescent COVID-19. The CDR3 runs from the conserved cysteine through the conserved F or W. A D gene is named only where the DNA matches it firmly. Rows may omit the clone size; those that give it use once, few, many or a size class.

d_call	v_call	clone_size	j_call	cdr3_aa	cdr3_nt
NA	TRBV9	NA	TRBJ1-6	CASSVGADSPLHF	TGTGCCAGCAGCGTAGGCGCGGATTCACCCCTCCACTTT
TRBD1	TRBV30	NA	TRBJ1-2	CAWRDRGHYGYTF	TGTGCCTGGCGGGACAGGGGTCACTATGGCTACACCTTC
TRBD2	TRBV7-9	NA	TRBJ2-7	CASSLTAGGSSSSYEQYF	TGTGCCAGCAGCTTAACAGCGGGGGGATCAAGTAGCTCCTACGAGCAGTACTTC
NA	TRBV30	few	TRBJ1-6	CAIRASNSPLHF	TGTGCCATCCGAGCGTCAAATTCACCCCTCCACTTT
NA	TRBV11-2	NA	TRBJ2-3	CASSKGASRYTDTQYF	TGTGCCAGCAGCAAAGGGGCCAGCCGATACACAGATACGCAGTATTTT
NA	TRBV19	once	TRBJ1-2	CASSTLLYGVANYGYTF	TGTGCCAGTAGTACTTTATTATACGGGGTCGCTAACTATGGCTACACCTTC
TRBD1	TRBV6-5	NA	TRBJ1-1	CASSYGGTVNTEAFF	TGTGCCAGCAGTTACGGCGGGACAGTGAACACTGAAGCTTTCTTT
TRBD1	TRBV30	NA	TRBJ1-2	CAWSVHGGGVGYTF	TGTGCCTGGAGTGTACATGGAGGGGGCGTTGGCTACACCTTC
NA	TRBV5-1	NA	TRBJ1-2	CASSPQGLSYGYTF	TGCGCCAGCAGTCCTCAGGGTCTATCCTATGGCTACACCTTC
NA	TRBV9	NA	TRBJ2-1	CASSVGGQGNNEQFF	TGTGCCAGCAGCGTAGGAGGTCAGGGCAACAATGAGCAGTTCTTC
NA	TRBV29-1	NA	TRBJ2-1	CSVEETPSSYNEQFF	TGCAGCGTTGAGGAGACGCCGAGCTCCTACAATGAGCAGTTCTTC
NA	TRBV6-5	NA	TRBJ1-2	CASAEGWQFGYTF	TGTGCCTCCGCGGAAGGTTGGCAGTTTGGCTACACCTTC
TRBD1	TRBV5-1	NA	TRBJ1-2	CASRDRGDDGYTF	TGCGCCAGCCGGGACAGGGGTGACGATGGCTACACCTTC
NA	TRBV20-1	NA	TRBJ1-2	CSARGWSGDTF	TGCAGTGCTAGAGGCTGGTCCGGTGACACCTTC
NA	TRBV2	NA	TRBJ2-7	CASRPTWSSYEQYF	TGTGCCAGCAGGCCTACCTGGAGCTCCTACGAGCAGTACTTC
TRBD1	TRBV3-1/TRBV3-2	NA	TRBJ1-4	CASSSRDRVSNEKLFF	TGTGCCAGCAGCTCCCGGGACAGGGTGAGTAATGAAAAACTGTTTTTT